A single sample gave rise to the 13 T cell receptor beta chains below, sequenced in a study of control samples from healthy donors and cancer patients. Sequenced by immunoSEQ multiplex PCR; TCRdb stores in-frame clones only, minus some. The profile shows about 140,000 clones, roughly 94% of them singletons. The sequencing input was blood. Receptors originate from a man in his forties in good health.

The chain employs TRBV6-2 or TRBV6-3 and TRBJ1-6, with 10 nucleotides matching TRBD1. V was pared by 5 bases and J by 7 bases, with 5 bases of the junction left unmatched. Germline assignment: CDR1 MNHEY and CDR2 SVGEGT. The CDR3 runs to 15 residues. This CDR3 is CASSDRDRGNSPLHF. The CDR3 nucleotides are TGTGCCAGCAGTGACCGGGACAGGGGAAATTCACCCCTCCACTTT.

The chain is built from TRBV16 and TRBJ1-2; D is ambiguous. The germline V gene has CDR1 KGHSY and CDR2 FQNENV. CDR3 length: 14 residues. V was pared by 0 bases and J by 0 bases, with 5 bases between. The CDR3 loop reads CASSQSDSNYGYTF. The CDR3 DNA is TGTGCCAGCAGCCAATCGGACTCTAACTATGGCTACACCTTC.

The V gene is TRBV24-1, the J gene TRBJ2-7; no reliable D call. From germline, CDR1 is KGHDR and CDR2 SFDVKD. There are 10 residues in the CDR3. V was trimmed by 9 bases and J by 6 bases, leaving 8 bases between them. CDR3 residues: CATQFAEQYF. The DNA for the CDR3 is TGTGCCACCCAGTTCGCCGAGCAGTACTTC.

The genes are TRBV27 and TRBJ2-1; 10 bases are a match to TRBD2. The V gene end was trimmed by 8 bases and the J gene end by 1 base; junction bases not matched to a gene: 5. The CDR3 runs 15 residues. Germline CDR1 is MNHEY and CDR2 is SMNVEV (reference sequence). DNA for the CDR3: TGTGCCAGCGGCTTTAGCGGGAGGTCCTACAATGAGCAGTTCTTC. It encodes CASGFSGRSYNEQFF.

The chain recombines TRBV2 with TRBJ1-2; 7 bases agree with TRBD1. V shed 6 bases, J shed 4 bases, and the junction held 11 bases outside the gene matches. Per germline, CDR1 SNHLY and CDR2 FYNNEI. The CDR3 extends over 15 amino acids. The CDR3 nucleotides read TGTGCCAGCAGGGATCGACAGGGATCTCGCTATGGCTACACCTTC. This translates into CASRDRQGSRYGYTF.

The CDR3 loop is CASPRDFSSYNEQFF. The CDR3 nucleotides read TGCGCCAGCCCCAGGGACTTCAGCTCCTACAATGAGCAGTTCTTC. The rearrangement joins TRBV10-1 to TRBJ2-1; possible D gene TRBD2, 6 bases. Germline CDR1 and CDR2: WNHNN and SYGVQD (reference sequence). The CDR3 loop spans 15 amino acids. Trimming removed 8 bases from V and 0 bases from J, with 14 bases in between.

CDR3 nucleotides: TGTGCCAGCAGTGAAGAGACAGGCTCCTACGAGCAGTACTTC. It encodes CASSEETGSYEQYF. The chain combines TRBV6-1 with TRBJ2-7, with a tentative D call TRBD1 (6 bases). V was trimmed by 1 base and J by 0 bases, leaving 7 bases between them. This CDR3 comprises 14 residues. Germline V lookup: CDR1 MNHNS, CDR2 SASEGT.

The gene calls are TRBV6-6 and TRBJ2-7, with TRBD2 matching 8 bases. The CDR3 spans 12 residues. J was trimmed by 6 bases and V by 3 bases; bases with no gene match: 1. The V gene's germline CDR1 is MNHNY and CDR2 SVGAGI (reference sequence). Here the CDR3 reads CASSYSGTEQYF. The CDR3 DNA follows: TGTGCCAGCAGTTATAGCGGGACCGAGCAGTACTTC.

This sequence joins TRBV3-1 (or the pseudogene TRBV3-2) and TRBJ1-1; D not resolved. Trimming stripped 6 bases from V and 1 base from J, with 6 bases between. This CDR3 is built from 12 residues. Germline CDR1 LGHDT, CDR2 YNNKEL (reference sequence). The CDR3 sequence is CASRQRNTEAFF. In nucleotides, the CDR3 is TGTGCCAGCAGACAGAGGAACACTGAAGCTTTCTTT.

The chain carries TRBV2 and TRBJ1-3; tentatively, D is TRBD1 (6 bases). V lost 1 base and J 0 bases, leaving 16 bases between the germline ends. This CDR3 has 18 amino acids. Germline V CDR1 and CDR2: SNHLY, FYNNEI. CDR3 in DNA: TGTGCCAGCAGTGAAGGCCCTCCACAGGGTATCTCTGGAAACACCATATATTTT. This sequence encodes CASSEGPPQGISGNTIYF.

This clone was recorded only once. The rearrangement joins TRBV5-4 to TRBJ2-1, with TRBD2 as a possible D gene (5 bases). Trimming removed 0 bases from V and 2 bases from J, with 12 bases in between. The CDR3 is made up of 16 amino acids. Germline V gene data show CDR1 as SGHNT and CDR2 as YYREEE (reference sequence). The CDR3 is CASSLASGGAYNEQFF. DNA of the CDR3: TGTGCCAGCAGCTTGGCCTCAGGAGGCGCCTACAATGAGCAGTTCTTC.

The chain's CDR3 is CASSRGVNEKLFF. The CDR3 coding sequence is TGTGCCAGCAGCCGGGGAGTTAATGAAAAACTGTTTTTT. The rearrangement uses TRBV5-5 and TRBJ1-4; D is unclear. The CDR3 has 13 residues. Trimming removed 4 bases from V and 4 bases from J, with 8 bases in between. Germline V lookup: CDR1 SGHKS, CDR2 YYEKEE (reference sequence).

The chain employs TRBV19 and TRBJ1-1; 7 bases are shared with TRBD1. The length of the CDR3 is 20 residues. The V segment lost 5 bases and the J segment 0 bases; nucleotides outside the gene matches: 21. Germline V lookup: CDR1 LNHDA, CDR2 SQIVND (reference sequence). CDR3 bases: TGTGCCAGTAGTCTTAGAGGTAGCGTGACAGGGCGGGATCTGAACACTGAAGCTTTCTTT. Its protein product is CASSLRGSVTGRDLNTEAFF.